This T cell receptor (beta chain) originates from a study of Graves' ophthalmopathy and Graves' hyperthyroidism. Study-wide findings and caveats: It was with roughly 71% sensitivity and around 72% specificity that the model predicted ophthalmopathy progression.

RNA transcripts served as template for amplifying TCR beta CDR3 sequences. HTBI-primed first-round RT-PCR preceded second-round multiplex PCR. TCRdb reprocessed the multiplex PCR reads via MiXCR and lists one record per CDR3 protein. The sample includes hundreds of thousands of distinct CDR3 sequences, 40% of them seen just once. The CDR3 is made up of 13 amino acids. Germline CDR1 is LGHDT and CDR2 is YNNKEL (reference sequence). V was clipped by 1 base and J by 2 bases, with 2 bases between them. This clonotype was found a few times. Its antigen is not identified. Sequencing was done on a sample of peripheral blood. The sequence was obtained from an adult man with Graves' ophthalmopathy. The rearrangement joins TRBV3-1 to TRBJ1-4, with D unclear. The CDR3 sequence is CASSQVTNEKLFF. The DNA for the CDR3 is TGTGCCAGCAGCCAAGTCACTAATGAAAAACTGTTTTTT.